This T cell receptor beta chain was identified during a study of a mutant IDH1 vaccine in newly diagnosed glioma. On the study more broadly: Most patients had received both radiotherapy and temozolomide, the prior options being radiotherapy, temozolomide, or both. Study-wide findings and caveats: Of all patients, about 93% showed vaccine-induced immune responses. There seemed to be no relation between pseudoprogression and changes in top peripheral T cell clonotypes.

Here immunoSEQ multiplex PCR was the method, and the copy in TCRdb shows in-frame clones only, minus some. The sample records around 87,000 clones, 80% to 90% being singletons. A few counts support this clone. Its antigen remains unidentified. Time point reported: baseline, week 1 (first vaccination visit). Indicated treatment: pre-vaccination baseline after standard-of-care therapy. Donors harbored newly found WHO grade 3 or 4 IDH1-mutant, ATRX-lost astrocytomas. In germline, CDR1 is SNHLY, CDR2 FYNNEI. The length of the CDR3 is 15 residues. The V gene lost 4 bases and the J gene lost 6 bases, with 18 bases spanning the gap.

The chain couples TRBV2 to TRBJ1-1, with D maybe TRBD1 (6 bases). The sample consisted of PBMCs, taken from a glioma patient treated with radiotherapy, temozolomide or both. This sequence originates from a woman between 50 and 59 years old with glioma. CDR3 coding DNA: TGTGCCAGCAGTGGGAGGGGCGCGGGGGGCGCTGAAGCTTTCTTT. The encoded protein is CASSGRGAGGAEAFF.